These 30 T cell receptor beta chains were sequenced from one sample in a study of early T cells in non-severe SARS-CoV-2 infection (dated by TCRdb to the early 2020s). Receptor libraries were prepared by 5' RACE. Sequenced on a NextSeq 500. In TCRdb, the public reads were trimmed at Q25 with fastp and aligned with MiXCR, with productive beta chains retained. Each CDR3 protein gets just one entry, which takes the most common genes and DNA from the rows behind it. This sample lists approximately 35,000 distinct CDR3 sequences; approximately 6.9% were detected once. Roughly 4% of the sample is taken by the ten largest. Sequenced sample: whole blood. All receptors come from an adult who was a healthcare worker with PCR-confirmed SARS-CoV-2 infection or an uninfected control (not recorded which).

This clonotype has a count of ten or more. The CDR3 spells CASTRTASWSYEQYF. CDR3 in DNA: TGTGCCAGCACCAGGACTGCTTCGTGGTCCTACGAGCAGTACTTC. J is TRBJ2-7 and V is TRBV27, with D perhaps matching TRBD2 (5 bases). The CDR3 covers 15 residues. Germline values: CDR1 MNHEY, CDR2 SMNVEV (reference sequence). V dropped 7 bases and J dropped 1 base, with 17 bases sitting between them.

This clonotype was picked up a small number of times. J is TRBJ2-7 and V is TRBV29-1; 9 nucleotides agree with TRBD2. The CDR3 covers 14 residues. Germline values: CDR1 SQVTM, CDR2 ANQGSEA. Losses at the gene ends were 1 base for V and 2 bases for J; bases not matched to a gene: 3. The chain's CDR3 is CSVEGLAETYEQYF. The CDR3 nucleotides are TGCAGCGTTGAAGGACTAGCGGAAACCTACGAGCAGTACTTC.

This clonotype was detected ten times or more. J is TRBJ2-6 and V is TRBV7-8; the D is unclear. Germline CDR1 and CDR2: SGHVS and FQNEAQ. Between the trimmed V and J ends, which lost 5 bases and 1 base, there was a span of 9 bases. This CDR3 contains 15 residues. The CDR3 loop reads CASSPRDSGANVLTF. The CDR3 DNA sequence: TGTGCCAGCAGCCCCCGCGATTCTGGGGCCAACGTCCTGACTTTC.

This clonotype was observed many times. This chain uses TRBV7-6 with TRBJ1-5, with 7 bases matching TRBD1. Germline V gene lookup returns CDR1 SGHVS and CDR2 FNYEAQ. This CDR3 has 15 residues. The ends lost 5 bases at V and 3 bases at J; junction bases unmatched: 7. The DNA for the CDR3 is TGTGCCAGCAGCGCAGGACAGGATCTCAATCAGCCCCAGCATTTT. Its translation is CASSAGQDLNQPQHF. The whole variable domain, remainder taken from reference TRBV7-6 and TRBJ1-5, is GAGVSQSPRYKVTKRGQDVALRCDPISGHVSLYWYRQALGQGPEFLTYFNYEAQQDKSGLPNDRFSAERPEGSISTLTIQRTEQRDSAMYRCASSAGQDLNQPQHFGDGTRLSIL.

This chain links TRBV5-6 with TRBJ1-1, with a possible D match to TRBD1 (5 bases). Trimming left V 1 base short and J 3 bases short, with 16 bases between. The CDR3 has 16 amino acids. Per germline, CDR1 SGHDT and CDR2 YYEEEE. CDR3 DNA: TGTGCCAGCAGCTTGTACGGGGGTTATGAGGACACTGAAGCTTTCTTT. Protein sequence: CASSLYGGYEDTEAFF.

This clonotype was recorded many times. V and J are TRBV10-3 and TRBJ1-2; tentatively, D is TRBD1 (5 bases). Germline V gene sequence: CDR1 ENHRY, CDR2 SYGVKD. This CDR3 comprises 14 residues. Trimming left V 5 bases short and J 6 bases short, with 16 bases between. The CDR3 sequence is CAISPFREENGYTF. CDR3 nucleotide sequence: TGTGCCATCAGTCCATTCAGGGAGGAGAATGGCTACACCTTC.

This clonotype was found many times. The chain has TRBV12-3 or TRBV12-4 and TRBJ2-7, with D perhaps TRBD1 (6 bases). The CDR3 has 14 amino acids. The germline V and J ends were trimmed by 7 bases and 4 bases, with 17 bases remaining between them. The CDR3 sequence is CASTLRGISYEQYF. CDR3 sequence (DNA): TGTGCCAGCACCCTAAGGGGGATCTCTTACGAGCAGTACTTC.

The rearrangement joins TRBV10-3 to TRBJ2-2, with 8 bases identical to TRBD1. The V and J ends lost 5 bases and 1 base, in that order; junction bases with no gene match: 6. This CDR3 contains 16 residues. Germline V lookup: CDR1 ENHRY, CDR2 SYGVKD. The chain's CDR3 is CAISPLQGENTGELFF. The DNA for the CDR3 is TGTGCCATCAGTCCCCTACAGGGGGAGAACACCGGGGAGCTGTTTTTT.

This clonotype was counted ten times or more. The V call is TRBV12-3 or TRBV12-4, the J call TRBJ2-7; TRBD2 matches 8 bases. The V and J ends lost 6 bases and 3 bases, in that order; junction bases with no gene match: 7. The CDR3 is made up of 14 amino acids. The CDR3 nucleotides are TGTGCCAGCAGCCCAGCGGGAGTGAGCTACGAGCAGTACTTC. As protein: CASSPAGVSYEQYF.

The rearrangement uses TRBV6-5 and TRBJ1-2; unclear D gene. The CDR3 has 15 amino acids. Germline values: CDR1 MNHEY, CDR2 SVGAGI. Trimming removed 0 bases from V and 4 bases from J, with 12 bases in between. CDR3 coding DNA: TGTGCCAGCAGTTACTCGGTCGGGCAGGTCTATGGCTACACCTTC. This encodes CASSYSVGQVYGYTF.

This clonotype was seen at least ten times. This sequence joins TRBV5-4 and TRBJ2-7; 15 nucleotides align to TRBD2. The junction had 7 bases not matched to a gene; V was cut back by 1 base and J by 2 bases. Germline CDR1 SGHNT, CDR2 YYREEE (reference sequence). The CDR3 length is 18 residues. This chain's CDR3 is CASSLPGLAGGSPYEQYF. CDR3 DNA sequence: TGTGCCAGCAGCTTGCCGGGACTAGCGGGAGGTTCCCCCTACGAGCAGTACTTC.

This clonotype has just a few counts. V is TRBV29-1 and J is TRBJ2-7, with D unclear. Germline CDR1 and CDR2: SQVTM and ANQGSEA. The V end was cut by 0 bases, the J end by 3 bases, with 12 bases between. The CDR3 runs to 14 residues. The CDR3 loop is CSVEDDIENYEQYF. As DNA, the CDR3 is TGCAGCGTTGAAGATGATATCGAGAACTACGAGCAGTACTTC.

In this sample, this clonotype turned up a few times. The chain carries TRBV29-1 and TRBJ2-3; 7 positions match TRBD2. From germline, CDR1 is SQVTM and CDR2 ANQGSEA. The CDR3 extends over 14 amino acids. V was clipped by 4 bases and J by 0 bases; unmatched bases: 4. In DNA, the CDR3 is TGCAGCGTTGCGGGCGGGAGTAGCACAGATACGCAGTATTTT. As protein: CSVAGGSSTDTQYF.

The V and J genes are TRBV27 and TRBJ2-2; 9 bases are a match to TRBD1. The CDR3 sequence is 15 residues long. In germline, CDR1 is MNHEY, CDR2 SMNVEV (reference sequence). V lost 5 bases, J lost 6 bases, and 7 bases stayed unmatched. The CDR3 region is CASSGGQGSPGELFF. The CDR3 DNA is TGTGCCAGCAGTGGGGGACAGGGTTCTCCCGGGGAGCTGTTTTTT.

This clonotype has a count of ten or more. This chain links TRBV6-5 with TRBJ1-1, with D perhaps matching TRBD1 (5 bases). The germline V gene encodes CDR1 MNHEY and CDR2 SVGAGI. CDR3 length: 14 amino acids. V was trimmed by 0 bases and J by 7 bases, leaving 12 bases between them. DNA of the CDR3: TGTGCCAGCAGTTACTCCCGGGGCTTCGGTGAAGCTTTCTTT. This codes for CASSYSRGFGEAFF.

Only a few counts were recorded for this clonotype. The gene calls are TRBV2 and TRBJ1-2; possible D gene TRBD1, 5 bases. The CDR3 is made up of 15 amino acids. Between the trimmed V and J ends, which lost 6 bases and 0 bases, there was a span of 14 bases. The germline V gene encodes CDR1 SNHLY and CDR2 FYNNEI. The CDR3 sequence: CASRTDWGANYGYTF. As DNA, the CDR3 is TGTGCCAGCAGGACCGACTGGGGGGCTAACTATGGCTACACCTTC.

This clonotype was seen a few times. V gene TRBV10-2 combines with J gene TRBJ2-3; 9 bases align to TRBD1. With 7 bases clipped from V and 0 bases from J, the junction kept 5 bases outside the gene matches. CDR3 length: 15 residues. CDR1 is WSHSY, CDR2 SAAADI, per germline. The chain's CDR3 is CASNDGQGSTDTQYF. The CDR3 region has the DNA TGCGCCAGCAATGACGGACAGGGGAGCACAGATACGCAGTATTTT.

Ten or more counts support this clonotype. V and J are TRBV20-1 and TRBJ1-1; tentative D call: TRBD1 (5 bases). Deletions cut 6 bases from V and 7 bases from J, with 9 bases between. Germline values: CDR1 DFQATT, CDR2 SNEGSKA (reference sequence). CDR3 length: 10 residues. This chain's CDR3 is CSARGDEAFF. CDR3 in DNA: TGCAGTGCCCGAGGGGATGAAGCTTTCTTT.

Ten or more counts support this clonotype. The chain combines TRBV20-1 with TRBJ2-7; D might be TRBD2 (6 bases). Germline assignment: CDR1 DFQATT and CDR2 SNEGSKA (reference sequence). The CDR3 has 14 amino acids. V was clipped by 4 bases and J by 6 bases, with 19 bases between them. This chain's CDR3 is CSAIKSGVTGEQYF. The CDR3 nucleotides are TGCAGTGCTATCAAATCGGGAGTAACGGGCGAGCAGTACTTC.

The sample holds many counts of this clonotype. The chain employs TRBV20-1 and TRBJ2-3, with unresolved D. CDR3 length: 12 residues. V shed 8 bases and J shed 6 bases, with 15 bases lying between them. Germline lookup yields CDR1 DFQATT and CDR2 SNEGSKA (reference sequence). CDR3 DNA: TGCAGTTGGCCGTGGCAGCGTGATACGCAGTATTTT. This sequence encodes CSWPWQRDTQYF.

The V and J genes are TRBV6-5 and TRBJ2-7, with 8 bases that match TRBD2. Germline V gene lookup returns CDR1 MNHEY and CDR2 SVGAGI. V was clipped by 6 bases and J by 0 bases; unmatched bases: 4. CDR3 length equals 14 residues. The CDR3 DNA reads TGTGCCAGCAGCCCCGGGACTAGCTCCTACGAGCAGTACTTC. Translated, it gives CASSPGTSSYEQYF.

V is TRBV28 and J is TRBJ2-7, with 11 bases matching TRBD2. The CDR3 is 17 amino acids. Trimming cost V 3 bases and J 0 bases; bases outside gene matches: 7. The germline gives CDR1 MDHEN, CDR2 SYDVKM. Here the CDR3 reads CASSLLETSGSSYEQYF. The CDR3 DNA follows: TGTGCCAGCAGTTTGCTTGAAACTAGCGGGAGCTCCTACGAGCAGTACTTC.

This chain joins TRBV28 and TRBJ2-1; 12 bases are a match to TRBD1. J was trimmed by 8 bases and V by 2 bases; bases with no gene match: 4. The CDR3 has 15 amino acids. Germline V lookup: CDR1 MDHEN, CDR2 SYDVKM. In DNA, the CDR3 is TGTGCCAGCAGTTTAGGGACAGGGGGCAGGGATGAGCAGTTCTTC. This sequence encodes CASSLGTGGRDEQFF. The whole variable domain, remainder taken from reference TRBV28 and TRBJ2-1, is DVKVTQSSRYLVKRTGEKVFLECVQDMDHENMFWYRQDPGLGLRLIYFSYDVKMKEKGDIPEGYSVSREKKERFSLILESASTNQTSMYLCASSLGTGGRDEQFFGPGTRLTVL.

For the CDR3, the DNA is TGTGCCAGCAGCCAAGGACAGATGAACACTGAAGCTTTCTTT. This encodes CASSQGQMNTEAFF. This chain uses TRBV7-9 with TRBJ1-1; D is perhaps TRBD1 (6 bases). This CDR3 has 14 amino acids. V was cut by 5 bases and J by 0 bases, with 10 bases left in between. Germline V gene lookup returns CDR1 SEHNR and CDR2 FQNEAQ (reference sequence).

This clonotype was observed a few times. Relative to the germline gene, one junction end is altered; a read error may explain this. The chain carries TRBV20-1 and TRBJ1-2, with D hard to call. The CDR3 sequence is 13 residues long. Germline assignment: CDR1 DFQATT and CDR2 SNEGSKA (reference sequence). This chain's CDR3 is CSARAGVNYGYTF. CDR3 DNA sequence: TGCAGTGCCAGAGCCGGTGTAAACTATGGCTACACCTTC.

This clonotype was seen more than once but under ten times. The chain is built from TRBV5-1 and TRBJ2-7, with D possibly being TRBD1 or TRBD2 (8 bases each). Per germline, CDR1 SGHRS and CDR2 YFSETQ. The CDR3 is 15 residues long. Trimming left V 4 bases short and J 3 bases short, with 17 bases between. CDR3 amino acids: CASSPGGTGHYEQYF. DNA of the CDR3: TGCGCCAGCAGCCCGGGGGGGACAGGCCACTACGAGCAGTACTTC. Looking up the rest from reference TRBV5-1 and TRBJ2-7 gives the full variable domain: KAGVTQTPRYLIKTRGQQVTLSCSPISGHRSVSWYQQTPGQGLQFLFEYFSETQRNKGNFPGRFSGRQFSNSRSEMNVSTLELGDSALYLCASSPGGTGHYEQYFGPGTRLTVT.

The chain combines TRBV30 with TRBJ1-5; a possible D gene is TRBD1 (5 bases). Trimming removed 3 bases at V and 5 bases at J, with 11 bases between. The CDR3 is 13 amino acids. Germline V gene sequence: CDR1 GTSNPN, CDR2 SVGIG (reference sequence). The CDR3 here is CAWSPVGDQPQHF. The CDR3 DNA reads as TGTGCCTGGAGCCCGGTGGGGGATCAGCCCCAGCATTTT.

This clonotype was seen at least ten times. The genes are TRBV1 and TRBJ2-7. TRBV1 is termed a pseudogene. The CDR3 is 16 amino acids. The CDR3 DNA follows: TGCACCAGCAGCCAAACTGGCGGATATAGCTCCTACGAGCAGTACTTC. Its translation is CTSSQTGGYSSYEQYF.

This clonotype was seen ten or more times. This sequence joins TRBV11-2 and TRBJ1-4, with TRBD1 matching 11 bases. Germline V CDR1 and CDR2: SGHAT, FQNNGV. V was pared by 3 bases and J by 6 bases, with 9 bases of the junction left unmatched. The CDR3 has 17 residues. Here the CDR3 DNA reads TGTGCCAGCAGCTTTTGGGACAGGGGGATCGGGGATGAAAAACTGTTTTTT. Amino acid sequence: CASSFWDRGIGDEKLFF.

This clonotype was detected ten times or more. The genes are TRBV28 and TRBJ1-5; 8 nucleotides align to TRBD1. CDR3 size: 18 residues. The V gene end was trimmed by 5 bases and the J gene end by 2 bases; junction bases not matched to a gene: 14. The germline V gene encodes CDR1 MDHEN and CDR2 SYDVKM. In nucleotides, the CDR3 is TGTGCCAGCAGTCCCCGGACAGGGCTTCGGTACGGCAATCAGCCCCAGCATTTT. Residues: CASSPRTGLRYGNQPQHF. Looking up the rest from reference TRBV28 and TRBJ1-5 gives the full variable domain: DVKVTQSSRYLVKRTGEKVFLECVQDMDHENMFWYRQDPGLGLRLIYFSYDVKMKEKGDIPEGYSVSREKKERFSLILESASTNQTSMYLCASSPRTGLRYGNQPQHFGDGTRLSIL.